Listed below are T cell receptor beta chains from one sample, sequenced in a study of vaccination effects on CD4 cells after COVID-19. The repertoire was sequenced with immunoSEQ multiplex PCR; TCRdb's copy has only in-frame clones and lacks some. Of 73,000 or so clones listed, 60% to 85% are singletons. For these receptors, no antigen is known. The specimen comprised CD4+ T cells from PBMCs cultured with SARS-CoV-2 spike peptides, sampled before COVID-19 vaccination. The source is a human donor who received a COVID-19 vaccine. Both conserved end residues are part of each CDR3. The D gene is left open where the match is weak. The listing skips clone size in some rows; elsewhere it reads once, few, many or a size class.

d_call	v_call	clone_size	j_call	cdr3_length	cdr3_nt	cdr3_aa
-	TRBV18	once	TRBJ2-1	15	TGTGCCAGCTCAGACTCAGGTTACTCCTACAATGAGCAGTTCTTC	CASSDSGYSYNEQFF
-	TRBV7-2	-	TRBJ2-5	14	TGTGCCAGCAGCTTAGCGGGCAGAAGCGAGACCCAGTACTTC	CASSLAGRSETQYF
-	TRBV6-6	few	TRBJ1-1	13	TGTGCCAGCAGCAGGACAGTGAACACTGAAGCTTTCTTT	CASSRTVNTEAFF
-	TRBV12-5	-	TRBJ2-2	14	TGTGCTAGTGGCAGGACTGCGAACACCGGGGAGCTGTTTTTT	CASGRTANTGELFF
TRBD2	TRBV6-5	-	TRBJ2-1	15	TGTGCCAGCAGACGAACGGGGGGGCCCTACAATGAGCAGTTCTTC	CASRRTGGPYNEQFF
TRBD2	TRBV7-9	-	TRBJ2-2	15	TGTGCCAGCTCCCCAGCGGGGAAGAACACCGGGGAGCTGTTTTTT	CASSPAGKNTGELFF
-	TRBV5-4	-	TRBJ2-3	14	TGTGCCAGCAGCCCCGGTCCAATCACAGATACGCAGTATTTT	CASSPGPITDTQYF
-	TRBV28	-	TRBJ2-4	16	TGTGCCAGCAGTTTAGCAGGGGCTCTTGCCAAAAACATTCAGTACTTC	CASSLAGALAKNIQYF
TRBD1	TRBV5-1	-	TRBJ1-1	14	TGCGCCAGCAGCCAAGGGACAGTGAACACTGAAGCTTTCTTT	CASSQGTVNTEAFF
-	TRBV7-3	once	TRBJ2-5	12	TGTGCCAGCAGCTTGGTAGGGGAGACCCAGTACTTC	CASSLVGETQYF
-	TRBV9	-	TRBJ1-2	12	TGTGCCAGCAGCGTAGGGTCCAATGGCTACACCTTC	CASSVGSNGYTF
TRBD2	TRBV30	-	TRBJ2-5	14	TGTGCCTGGAGTGTAAATGCGGGGGGGGAGACCCAGTACTTC	CAWSVNAGGETQYF
TRBD2	TRBV7-2	-	TRBJ2-3	18	TGTGCCAGCAGCTTAGCGATTTTAGCGGGAGGAAAGGCAGATACGCAGTATTTT	CASSLAILAGGKADTQYF
-	TRBV10-3	-	TRBJ1-2	14	TGTGCCATCAGTGAGTCGACGGCGGTATATGGCTACACCTTC	CAISESTAVYGYTF
TRBD1	TRBV27	-	TRBJ2-2	15	TGTGCCAGCAGTTCCTGGACAGGGCACACCGGGGAGCTGTTTTTT	CASSSWTGHTGELFF
TRBD2	TRBV6-5	-	TRBJ2-3	14	TGTGCCGCACGGGCGGGGGGATTTAGTGGTACGCAGTATTTT	CAARAGGFSGTQYF
-	TRBV3-1/TRBV3-2	-	TRBJ1-6	16	TGTGCCAGCAGCCTTCCTCCGGGACCGCTTAATTCACCCCTCCACTTT	CASSLPPGPLNSPLHF
TRBD1	TRBV24-1	-	TRBJ2-3	16	TGTGCCACCAGTGATGCATCGACAGGGGGGACAGATACGCAGTATTTT	CATSDASTGGTDTQYF
-	TRBV7-9	-	TRBJ2-5	15	TGTGCCAGCAGCTTATACGGTCTAGCGCGAGAGACCCAGTACTTC	CASSLYGLARETQYF
-	TRBV5-1	-	TRBJ2-5	15	TGCGCCAGCAGCTTCGTCCCGGACAGCCAAGAGACCCAGTACTTC	CASSFVPDSQETQYF
-	TRBV5-6	-	TRBJ2-3	16	TGTGCCAGCAGCTTGACAGGGAGAGTGGTGGCAGATACGCAGTATTTT	CASSLTGRVVADTQYF
-	TRBV18	few	TRBJ1-4	15	TGTGCCAGCTCCGACCAGGGCCAGGGACATGAAAAACTGTTTTTT	CASSDQGQGHEKLFF
-	TRBV6-5	-	TRBJ1-1	13	TGTGCCAGCGACCGGGGCCAGAACACTGAAGCTTTCTTT	CASDRGQNTEAFF
-	TRBV10-2	-	TRBJ2-3	14	TGCGCCAGCAGTGACCGGGGGAGCACAGATACGCAGTATTTT	CASSDRGSTDTQYF
-	TRBV12-3/TRBV12-4	-	TRBJ1-2	13	TGTGCCAGCAGTAGGACAGACCGCTATGGCTACACCTTC	CASSRTDRYGYTF
-	TRBV4-1	-	TRBJ2-2	17	TGCGCCAGCAGCCAAGATTCGGCTCCCGCGAACACCGGGGAGCTGTTTTTT	CASSQDSAPANTGELFF
-	TRBV28	-	TRBJ2-1	12	TGTGCCAGCAGGACTAATCGGGCTGAGCAGTTCTTC	CASRTNRAEQFF
TRBD1	TRBV4-1	-	TRBJ1-4	15	TGCGCCAGCAGCCTTGGGGACAGGGATAATGAAAAACTGTTTTTT	CASSLGDRDNEKLFF
-	TRBV7-8	once	TRBJ1-1	14	TGTGCCAGCAGCCCCCGGGGGGGGAACACTGAAGCTTTCTTT	CASSPRGGNTEAFF
-	TRBV7-2	-	TRBJ2-3	13	TGTGCCAGCAGCTTAGTCGGGATAGATACGCAGTATTTT	CASSLVGIDTQYF
-	TRBV19	-	TRBJ1-1	15	TGTGCCAGTAGTCCCTGGGGGGGATTGAACACTGAAGCTTTCTTT	CASSPWGGLNTEAFF
-	TRBV5-1	-	TRBJ2-5	15	TGCGCCAGCAGTGTTAACAGGCCAAGTCAAGAGACCCAGTACTTC	CASSVNRPSQETQYF
TRBD1	TRBV9	-	TRBJ1-6	17	TGTGCCAGCAGCGTAGTGGGGACAGGGGGCGCAGATTCACCCCTCCACTTT	CASSVVGTGGADSPLHF
-	TRBV27	-	TRBJ2-2	14	TGTGCCAGCAGTTTAAGGGAGGACACCGGGGAGCTGTTTTTT	CASSLREDTGELFF
-	TRBV19	-	TRBJ1-2	14	TGTGCCAGCGCCCGCGGATCGATTAACTATGGCTACACCTTC	CASARGSINYGYTF
-	TRBV11-2	few	TRBJ1-2	15	TGTGCCAGCAGCCACAGTCGTCGCGACATCTATGGCTACACCTTC	CASSHSRRDIYGYTF
-	TRBV5-4	-	TRBJ2-1	14	TGTGCCAGCACCCGGGGCCTCAGGGAAAATGAGCAGTTCTTC	CASTRGLRENEQFF